These 3 T cell receptor beta chains were sequenced from one sample in a study of blood T cell repertoires in COVID-19 (TCRdb year 2020). Library method: the immunoSEQ multiplex PCR assay. This immuneACCESS table, as held by TCRdb, lists in-frame sequences with V and J called but not all clones. Of the missing ones, under half trace to an unresolved V gene in checked studies; the others have no known cause. This sample is represented by some 230,000 clones; around 84% of them were singletons. The top ten constitute 2.5% to 3.5% of the sample. Sequenced material: peripheral blood. Receptor source: a middle-aged man who had recovered from COVID-19.

The chain combines TRBV7-2 with TRBJ1-5; D uncertain. V was trimmed by 1 base and J by 0 bases, leaving 7 bases between them. CDR3 size: 15 residues. Germline CDR1 is SGHTA and CDR2 is FQGNSA. The CDR3 nucleotides are TGTGCCAGCAGCTTAGGGAGGATTAGCAATCAGCCCCAGCATTTT. This encodes CASSLGRISNQPQHF.

The chain combines TRBV3-1 (or the pseudogene TRBV3-2) with TRBJ2-5; 11 bases align to TRBD2. After removal of 7 bases from V and 5 bases from J, the junction contained 18 bases not matched to a gene. From germline, CDR1 is LGHDT and CDR2 YNNKEL (reference sequence). CDR3 size: 18 residues. The CDR3 coding sequence is TGTGCCAGCACCCACTCGCGATTAGCGGGAGGGCCGGGGGAGACCCAGTACTTC. Its translation is CASTHSRLAGGPGETQYF.

This chain connects TRBV11-3 to TRBJ2-2; TRBD2 agrees at 10 bases. The CDR3 extends over 15 amino acids. Germline-derived CDR1 and CDR2 are SGHNT and YENEEA. Losses at the gene ends were 5 bases for V and 5 bases for J; bases not matched to a gene: 5. CDR3 residues: CASSLGSGRTGELFF. The CDR3, as DNA: TGTGCCAGCAGCCTAGGTAGCGGGAGGACCGGGGAGCTGTTTTTT.